These 16 T cell receptor beta chains came from one sample sequenced in a study of T cell repertoires in cytomegalovirus infection. TCRdb fed the reads into MiXCR, producing one record per CDR3 protein. The top ten clones hold about 11% of a sample with hundreds of thousands of distinct CDR3 sequences, about a sixth of them seen once. Source material: PBMCs. The receptor source for this set is a human donor in good health (CMV status not recorded). Some clones in this sample may be carry-over from other donors' samples.

The chain combines TRBV2 with TRBJ1-5; possible D gene TRBD1, 5 bases. Germline values: CDR1 SNHLY, CDR2 FYNNEI. This CDR3 contains 15 residues. Trimming took off 0 bases at V and 6 bases at J, with 12 bases between the two ends. The CDR3 region is CASSEALSGGQPQHF. CDR3 DNA sequence: TGTGCCAGCAGTGAAGCGCTTTCCGGGGGTCAGCCCCAGCATTTT.

A remark on this clonotype: The junction departs from germline at one end; a sequencing error may be responsible. The rearrangement joins TRBV7-6 to TRBJ2-7; the D is unclear. The CDR3 runs to 14 residues. Germline CDR1 reads SGHVS; CDR2 reads FNYEAQ. CDR3 loop: CASGLGYNTYEQYF. CDR3 nucleotides: TGTGCCAGCGGCTTAGGCTATAATACCTACGAGCAGTACTTC. The full variable domain, completed using reference TRBV7-6 and TRBJ2-7, is GAGVSQSPRYKVTKRGQDVALRCDPISGHVSLYWYRQALGQGPEFLTYFNYEAQQDKSGLPNDRFSAERPEGSISTLTIQRTEQRDSAMYRCASGLGYNTYEQYFGPGTRLTVT.

V gene TRBV6-6 combines with J gene TRBJ1-5, with D possibly matching TRBD1 (6 bases). CDR1 MNHNY and CDR2 SVGAGI come from the germline V gene (reference sequence). V gave up 0 bases and J gave up 6 bases, with 9 bases separating them. The CDR3 covers 14 residues. The chain's CDR3 is CASSYSGGAQPQHF. CDR3 nucleotide sequence: TGTGCCAGCAGTTACTCAGGGGGTGCTCAGCCCCAGCATTTT.

The chain is built from TRBV3-1 and TRBJ1-1, with a weak D call TRBD1 (5 bases). The CDR3 has 16 residues. The V end lost 3 bases, the J end lost 3 bases, and 17 bases lay between the germline ends. The germline V gene encodes CDR1 LGHDT and CDR2 YNNKEL (reference sequence). CDR3 bases: TGTGCCAGCAGCCATAACCCCGGGACGAGAGACACTGAAGCTTTCTTT. Its protein is CASSHNPGTRDTEAFF. Filled out from reference TRBV3-1 and TRBJ1-1, the complete variable domain reads DTAVSQTPKYLVTQMGNDKSIKCEQNLGHDTMYWYKQDSKKFLKIMFSYNNKELIINETVPNRFSPKSPDKAHLNLHINSLELGDSAVYFCASSHNPGTRDTEAFFGQGTRLTVV.

The V and J genes are TRBV25-1 and TRBJ2-5; D remains ambiguous. The CDR3 contains 13 residues. The germline V gene has CDR1 MGHDK and CDR2 SYGVNS. CDR3 loop: CPRMVTFQETQYF. Written as DNA, the CDR3 is TGTCCCCGTATGGTAACATTCCAAGAGACCCAGTACTTC.

This clonotype was recorded at least ten times. This rearrangement joins TRBV12-3 or TRBV12-4 to TRBJ1-3; D unclear. CDR3 length: 16 amino acids. V gave up 8 bases and J gave up 0 bases, with 17 bases separating them. CDR3 loop: CASENYGQGSGNTIYF. The DNA of the CDR3 is TGTGCCAGCGAAAACTACGGGCAAGGCTCTGGAAACACCATATATTTT.

The chain uses TRBV12-3 or TRBV12-4 and TRBJ1-5; 9 nucleotides line up with TRBD1. J lost 2 bases, V lost 6 bases, and 5 bases had no gene match. The CDR3 runs to 15 residues. The CDR3 here is CASREQGAGNQPQHF. DNA for the CDR3: TGTGCCAGCAGAGAACAGGGGGCCGGCAATCAGCCCCAGCATTTT.

This clonotype was observed a few times. This chain connects TRBV6-5 to TRBJ1-5, with TRBD1 as a possible D gene (5 bases). The germline V and J ends were trimmed by 0 bases and 11 bases, with 17 bases remaining between them. This CDR3 comprises 15 residues. Germline lookup yields CDR1 MNHEY and CDR2 SVGAGI. The CDR3 DNA reads TGTGCCAGCAGTTACTCGAATCAGGGTCGGGGGGCCCAGCATTTT. Encoded protein: CASSYSNQGRGAQHF.

The CDR3 region has the DNA TGTGCCAGCACCCTCGGGGGTAGCACAGATACGCAGTATTTT. As protein: CASTLGGSTDTQYF. The genes are TRBV12-3 or TRBV12-4 and TRBJ2-3, with TRBD2 as a possible D gene (6 bases). Trimming cost V 7 bases and J 0 bases, with 11 bases left between them. The CDR3 is 14 residues long.

The V and J genes are TRBV3-1 and TRBJ1-5; D is possibly TRBD1 (5 bases). The CDR3 sequence is 14 residues long. Trimming took 5 bases from V and 2 from J, leaving 10 bases between them. Per germline, CDR1 LGHDT and CDR2 YNNKEL (reference sequence). DNA of the CDR3: TGTGCCAGCAGCGGGGGGAGAGGCAATCAGCCCCAGCATTTT. Translated, it gives CASSGGRGNQPQHF.

The rearrangement joins TRBV6-5 to TRBJ2-3; 10 nucleotides align to TRBD2. This CDR3 spans 18 amino acids. V lost 0 bases to trimming and J lost 4 bases; unmatched junction nucleotides: 10. Germline values: CDR1 MNHEY, CDR2 SVGAGI. For the CDR3, the DNA is TGTGCCAGCAGTTACTCGATTTCGGCTAGCGGGGGCGCAGATACGCAGTATTTT. Translating gives CASSYSISASGGADTQYF.

This clonotype was detected only a few times. The chain recombines TRBV12-3 or TRBV12-4 with TRBJ2-7; D is uncertain. The V gene lost 0 bases and the J gene lost 5 bases, with 5 bases spanning the gap. This CDR3 spans 12 amino acids. CDR3 protein: CASSLAAHEQYF. The CDR3 region has the DNA TGTGCCAGCAGTTTAGCCGCCCACGAGCAGTACTTC.

J is TRBJ2-1 and V is TRBV12-5; D may correspond to TRBD1 or TRBD2 (5 bases each). With 6 bases removed from V and 9 bases from J, the gap between germline ends came to 15 bases. The CDR3 contains 13 residues. The germline V gene has CDR1 LGHNT and CDR2 FRNRAP. CDR3 protein: CASGPGTEAEQFF. The CDR3 coding sequence is TGTGCTAGTGGACCCGGGACGGAGGCTGAGCAGTTCTTC.

This clonotype was found many times. This sequence joins TRBV7-2 and TRBJ2-7, with D unresolved. V was pared by 3 bases and J by 2 bases, with 2 bases between. Germline CDR1 and CDR2: SGHTA and FQGNSA. CDR3 length equals 11 residues. CDR3 sequence: CASSFTYEQYF. Written as DNA, the CDR3 is TGTGCCAGCAGCTTCACCTACGAGCAGTACTTC.

This clonotype was detected many times. The chain employs TRBV7-6 and TRBJ2-1; 11 bases fit TRBD2. The CDR3 consists of 16 residues. In germline, CDR1 is SGHVS, CDR2 FNYEAQ. V gave up 4 bases and J gave up 2 bases; unmatched junction bases: 4. The CDR3 reads CASSSSSGGTYNEQFF. In DNA, the CDR3 is TGTGCCAGCAGCTCCTCTAGCGGGGGGACCTACAATGAGCAGTTCTTC.

This clonotype has at least ten counts. The chain carries TRBV25-1 and TRBJ1-6; D is unresolved. The CDR3 loop spans 15 amino acids. V lost 1 base and J lost 5, with 9 bases in between. Looked up from germline, CDR1 is MGHDK and CDR2 is SYGVNS. The chain's CDR3 is CASSELGLNNSPLHF. CDR3 in DNA: TGTGCCAGCAGTGAATTAGGGCTGAATAATTCACCCCTCCACTTT.